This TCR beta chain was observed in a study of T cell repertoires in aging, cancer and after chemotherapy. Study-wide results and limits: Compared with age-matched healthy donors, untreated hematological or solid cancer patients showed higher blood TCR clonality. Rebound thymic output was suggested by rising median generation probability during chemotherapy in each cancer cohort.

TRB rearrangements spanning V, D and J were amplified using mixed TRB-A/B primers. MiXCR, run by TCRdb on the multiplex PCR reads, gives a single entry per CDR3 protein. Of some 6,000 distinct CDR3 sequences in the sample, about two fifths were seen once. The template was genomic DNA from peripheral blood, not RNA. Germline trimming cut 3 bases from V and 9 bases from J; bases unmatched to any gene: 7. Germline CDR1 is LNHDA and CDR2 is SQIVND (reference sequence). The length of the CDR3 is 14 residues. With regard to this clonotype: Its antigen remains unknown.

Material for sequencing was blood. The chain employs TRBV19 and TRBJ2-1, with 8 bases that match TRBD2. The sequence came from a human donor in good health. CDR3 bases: TGTGCCAGTAGTATTTCGGGGGGGCGTATTGAGCAGTTCTTC. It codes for CASSISGGRIEQFF. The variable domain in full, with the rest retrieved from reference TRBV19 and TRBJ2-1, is DGGITQSPKYLFRKEGQNVTLSCEQNLNHDAMYWYRQDPGQGLRLIYYSQIVNDFQKGDIAEGYSVSREKKESFPLTVTSAQKNPTAFYLCASSISGGRIEQFFGPGTRLTVL.